This T cell receptor (beta chain) was observed in a study of control samples from healthy donors and cancer patients. This CDR3 has 14 amino acids. Per germline, CDR1 KGHDR and CDR2 SFDVKD. V lost 2 bases, J lost 1 base, and 0 bases stayed unmatched. The table came from immunoSEQ multiplex PCR; TCRdb's copy has only in-frame clones and leaves some out. The sample carries roughly 100,000 clones, around 89% recorded once. The count of this clone is one. What was sequenced was blood. The chain recombines TRBV24-1 with TRBJ2-5, with 7 bases that match TRBD1. This TCR came from a man aged 25-45 years in good health. The CDR3, as DNA: TGTGCCACCAGTGATTGGACAGGCCAAGAGACCCAGTACTTC. Residues: CATSDWTGQETQYF.